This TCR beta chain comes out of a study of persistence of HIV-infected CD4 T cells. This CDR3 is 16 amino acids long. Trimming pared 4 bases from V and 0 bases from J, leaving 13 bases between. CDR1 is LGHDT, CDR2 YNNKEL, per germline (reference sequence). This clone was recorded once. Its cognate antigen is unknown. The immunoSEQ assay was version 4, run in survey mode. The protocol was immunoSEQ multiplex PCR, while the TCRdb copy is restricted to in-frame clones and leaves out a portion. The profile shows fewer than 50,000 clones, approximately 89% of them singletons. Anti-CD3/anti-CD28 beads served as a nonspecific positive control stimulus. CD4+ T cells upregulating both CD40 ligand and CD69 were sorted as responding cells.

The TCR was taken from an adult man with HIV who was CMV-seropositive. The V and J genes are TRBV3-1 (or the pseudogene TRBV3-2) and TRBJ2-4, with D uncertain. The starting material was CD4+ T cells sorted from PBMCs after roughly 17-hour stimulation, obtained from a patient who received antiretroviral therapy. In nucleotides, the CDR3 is TGTGCCAGCAGCCCAGGCAGAGTCCGAGCCAAAAACATTCAGTACTTC. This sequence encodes CASSPGRVRAKNIQYF.